What follows are 7 T cell receptor beta chains derived from one specimen sequenced in a study of T cells in Graves' hyperthyroidism and ophthalmopathy. Regions amplified from RNA transcripts were the TCR beta CDR3 regions. When the TCR CDR3 underwent first-round RT-PCR, the HTBI primer set was used. TCRdb reprocessed the multiplex PCR reads with MiXCR, giving one entry per CDR3 protein. The repertoire holds 700,000 to 850,000 distinct CDR3 sequences, with roughly a third as singletons. The sample taken for sequencing was blood. The receptor source for this set is a woman in her thirties or forties with Graves' hyperthyroidism.

This clonotype was detected ten times or more. The rearrangement joins TRBV12-3 or TRBV12-4 to TRBJ1-2; 7 positions match TRBD1. The CDR3 length is 12 residues. J gave up 7 bases and V 6 bases, and 5 bases lay outside the gene matches. This CDR3 reads CASSPRGGGYTF. Written as DNA, the CDR3 is TGTGCCAGCAGCCCCAGGGGGGGTGGCTACACCTTC.

Note on this clonotype: A read error may account for a junction end that differs from germline. The rearrangement joins TRBV12-3 or TRBV12-4 to TRBJ2-5, with 9 positions matching TRBD1. The length of the CDR3 is 13 residues. The CDR3 nucleotides read TGTGCCGGCAGTCGACAGGGGGGCGAGACCCAGTACTTC. It yields the protein CAGSRQGGETQYF.

This clonotype was detected many times. The chain employs TRBV29-1 and TRBJ2-2; D not certain. Germline CDR1 SQVTM, CDR2 ANQGSEA. The V and J ends lost 7 bases and 7 bases respectively, with 7 bases between them. The CDR3 is 10 residues long. The CDR3 DNA reads as TGCAGCGCCATGGTCGGGGAGCTGTTTTTT. Translating it yields CSAMVGELFF.

On this clonotype itself: Possible read error: a much larger clone is one base away. The chain carries TRBV7-9 and TRBJ2-2, with D hard to call. The CDR3 sequence is 15 residues long. V was cut by 0 bases and J by 5 bases, with 10 bases left in between. Per germline, CDR1 SEHNR and CDR2 FQNEAQ (reference sequence). The CDR3 here is CASSLADLGTGELFF. For the CDR3, the DNA is TGTGCCAGCAGCTTAGCGGATCTTGGGACCGGGGAGCTGTTTTTT.

Of note for this clonotype: At one boundary the junction diverges from the germline segment, which might be a read error. The chain recombines TRBV29-1 with TRBJ2-7, with a possible D match to TRBD2 (5 bases). The CDR3 is 12 residues long. Germline-derived CDR1 and CDR2 are SQVTM and ANQGSEA. The CDR3 nucleotides read TGCAGCGTCCTCGGGAACTCCTACGAGCGGTACTTC. It translates to CSVLGNSYERYF.

Of note for this clonotype: This could be a read error, since a much larger clone is one nucleotide away. The CDR3 does not end in the conserved phenylalanine or tryptophan, so this is likely a read error. This sequence joins TRBV20-1 and TRBJ1-5; no firm D call. From germline, CDR1 is DFQATT and CDR2 SNEGSKA (reference sequence). Trimming shortened V by 3 bases and J by 0 bases, and 9 bases separated the two germline ends. The CDR3 consists of 14 residues. This CDR3 is CSARAELSNQPQHS. In DNA form, the CDR3 reads TGCAGTGCTAGGGCGGAACTTAGCAATCAGCCCCAGCATTCT.

As to this clonotype: This CDR3 is missing its conserved last phenylalanine or tryptophan, likely due to a read error. The chain has TRBV9 and TRBJ1-1; TRBD1 matches 9 bases. After removal of 4 bases from V and 1 base from J, the junction contained 8 bases not matched to a gene. Per the germline V gene, CDR1 is SGDLS and CDR2 is YYNGEE. CDR3 size: 16 residues. This CDR3 is CASSQGGDRENTEAFL. CDR3 DNA sequence: TGTGCCAGCAGCCAAGGGGGGGACAGGGAGAACACTGAAGCTTTCCTT.